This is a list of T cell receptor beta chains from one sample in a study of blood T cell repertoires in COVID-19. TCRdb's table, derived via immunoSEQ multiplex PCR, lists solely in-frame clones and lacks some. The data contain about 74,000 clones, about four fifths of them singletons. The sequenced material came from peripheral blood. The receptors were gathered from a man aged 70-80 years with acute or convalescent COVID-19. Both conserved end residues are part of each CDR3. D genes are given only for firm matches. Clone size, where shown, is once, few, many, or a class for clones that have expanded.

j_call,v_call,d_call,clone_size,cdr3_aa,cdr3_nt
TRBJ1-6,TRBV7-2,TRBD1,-,CASSLRTGANSPLHF,TGTGCCAGCAGCTTAAGGACAGGAGCTAATTCACCCCTCCACTTT
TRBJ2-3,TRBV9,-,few,CASSPAGDTQYF,TGTGCCAGCAGCCCGGCGGGGGATACGCAGTATTTT
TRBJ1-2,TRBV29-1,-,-,CSVEDPDRNGYTF,TGCAGCGTTGAAGATCCGGACAGAAATGGCTACACCTTC
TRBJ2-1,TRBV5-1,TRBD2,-,CASSLGLAGASEQFF,TGCGCCAGCAGCTTGGGGCTAGCGGGAGCGAGTGAGCAGTTCTTC
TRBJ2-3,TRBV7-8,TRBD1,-,CASSPGRDRGADTQYF,TGTGCCAGCAGCCCAGGCCGGGACAGGGGGGCAGATACGCAGTATTTT
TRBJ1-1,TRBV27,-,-,CASSLGPLTRGTEAFF,TGTGCCAGCAGTTTAGGTCCGTTAACTAGGGGGACTGAAGCTTTCTTT
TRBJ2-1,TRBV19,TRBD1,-,CASSIGTGFYNEQFF,TGTGCCAGTAGTATTGGGACAGGGTTCTACAATGAGCAGTTCTTC
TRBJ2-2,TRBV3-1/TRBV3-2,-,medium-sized,CASTRSFPNTGELFF,TGTGCCAGCACCAGGTCCTTTCCCAACACCGGGGAGCTGTTTTTT
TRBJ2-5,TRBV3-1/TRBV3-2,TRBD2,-,CASSQGQTSGYQETQYF,TGTGCCAGCAGCCAAGGTCAGACTAGCGGGTACCAAGAGACCCAGTACTTC
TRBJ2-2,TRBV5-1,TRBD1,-,CASSSGTGNTGELFF,TGCGCCAGCAGCTCTGGGACAGGGAACACCGGGGAGCTGTTTTTT
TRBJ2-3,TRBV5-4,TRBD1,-,CASSFGQGTDTQYF,TGTGCCAGCAGCTTTGGACAGGGCACAGATACGCAGTATTTT
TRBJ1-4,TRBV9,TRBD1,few,CASSLRTGATNEKLFF,TGTGCCAGCAGCTTGAGGACAGGTGCAACTAATGAAAAACTGTTTTTT
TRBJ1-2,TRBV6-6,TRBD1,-,CASRADRGGYTF,TGTGCCAGCAGAGCGGACAGGGGCGGCTACACCTTC
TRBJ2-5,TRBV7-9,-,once,CASSLGTGYETQYF,TGTGCCAGCAGCTTAGGAACAGGGTACGAGACCCAGTACTTC